A selection of T cell receptor beta chains follows, all from one sample in a study of T cell responses to AZD1222 COVID-19 vaccine. This table comes from immunoSEQ multiplex PCR, and its TCRdb copy is limited to in-frame clones, with some not included. The sample consists of about 100,000 clones, 70% to 90% of them appearing once. Sequences were derived from peripheral blood, sampled on day 0 of AZD1222 vaccination. Receptors were obtained from an adult in good health. Each CDR3 is given with its conserved first and last residue. Fields, in order: clone size, D gene, J gene, V gene, CDR3 DNA, CDR3 protein. D genes are given only for firm matches. Not every row has a clone size; where given, it reads once, few, many or a size class.

. | . | TRBJ2-1 | TRBV7-2 | TGTGCCAGCAGCTTAGCGACGAGCTCCTACAATGAGCAGTTCTTC | CASSLATSSYNEQFF
. | . | TRBJ2-5 | TRBV11-3 | TGTGCCAGCAGCTTTTTTAGTGAGACCCAGTACTTC | CASSFFSETQYF
once | TRBD1 | TRBJ2-7 | TRBV10-3 | TGTGCCATCAGCTACCCGGGACAGGGCTCTTACGAGCAGTACTTC | CAISYPGQGSYEQYF
. | . | TRBJ2-2 | TRBV6-4 | TGTGCCAGCAGCGCGTCGGGGCTCGCCACCGGGGAGCTGTTTTTT | CASSASGLATGELFF
. | . | TRBJ1-6 | TRBV29-1 | TGCAGCGTTGGCGGGGGCGGCTCACCCCTCCACTTT | CSVGGGGSPLHF
. | . | TRBJ1-2 | TRBV4-2 | TGTGCCAGCAGCCAAGATAAGGCAGGCAAAGGTGGCTACACCTTC | CASSQDKAGKGGYTF
. | . | TRBJ2-3 | TRBV4-2 | TGTGCCAGCAGCCAAGTGCGAGACATAGATACGCAGTATTTT | CASSQVRDIDTQYF
. | TRBD2 | TRBJ2-1 | TRBV4-2 | TGTGCCAGCAGCCCTAGACTAGCGGGGGCCCCCGAGCAGTTCTTC | CASSPRLAGAPEQFF
. | . | TRBJ1-6 | TRBV14 | TGTGCCAGCAGCCAAGATGTCCGGTACGCCCTCCACTTT | CASSQDVRYALHF
. | TRBD2 | TRBJ2-5 | TRBV29-1 | TGCAGCGTTGACGGTAGCGGGAAGGGGAAGACCCAGTACTTC | CSVDGSGKGKTQYF
. | TRBD1 | TRBJ1-6 | TRBV6-6 | TGTGCCAGCAGTTACAAGGCAGGGGGTAACACGGCCCTCCACTTT | CASSYKAGGNTALHF
. | TRBD2 | TRBJ2-4 | TRBV5-1 | TGCGCCAGCAGCTTGGACGCGGCGGGGGGGCCCCGGGCCAAAAACATTCAGTACTTC | CASSLDAAGGPRAKNIQYF
. | . | TRBJ2-7 | TRBV6-5 | TGTGCCAGCAGTTACCGGGGGTCGTCCACCTTCTACGAGCAGTACTTC | CASSYRGSSTFYEQYF
. | . | TRBJ2-2 | TRBV19 | TGTGCCAGTAGTATTTTAAGCGGGGAGCTGTTTTTT | CASSILSGELFF
once | TRBD2 | TRBJ2-3 | TRBV2 | TGTGCCAGCAGAACCAGCGGGGGCACAGATACGCAGTATTTT | CASRTSGGTDTQYF
once | . | TRBJ2-3 | TRBV11-2 | TGTGCCAGCAGCTTAGGGGGGCCCGGGAAGGTTAGCACAGATACGCAGTATTTT | CASSLGGPGKVSTDTQYF
. | . | TRBJ1-1 | TRBV5-1 | TGCGCCAGCGGCGCGGACACTGAAGCTTTCTTT | CASGADTEAFF
. | TRBD2 | TRBJ2-3 | TRBV3-1/TRBV3-2 | TGTGCCAGCAGCCCCCGGCTCGGGGGGGCCTCAGATACGCAGTATTTT | CASSPRLGGASDTQYF
. | . | TRBJ2-2 | TRBV7-8 | TGTGCCAGCAGCTCCCGTGCGACCCCGGGGAACACCGGGGAGCTGTTTTTT | CASSSRATPGNTGELFF
. | TRBD1 | TRBJ1-3 | TRBV10-2 | TGCGCCAGCACTTCGACAGGGCCCTTCGGAAACACCATATATTTT | CASTSTGPFGNTIYF
. | . | TRBJ2-7 | TRBV21-1 | TGTGCCAGCAGCATCATGCACATGGGGGCCTACGAGCAGTACTTC | CASSIMHMGAYEQYF
. | . | TRBJ1-1 | TRBV11-2 | TGTGCCAGCAGCGCAAAATTGGGGGGCAACACTGAAGCTTTCTTT | CASSAKLGGNTEAFF
. | . | TRBJ1-5 | TRBV6-2/TRBV6-3 | TGTGCCAGCAGTAGAGACAGCAATCAGCCCCAGCATTTT | CASSRDSNQPQHF
. | TRBD2 | TRBJ2-1 | TRBV3-1/TRBV3-2 | TGTGCCAGCAGTCAACGGGCTAGCGGGAGGGGTTACAATGAGCAGTTCTTC | CASSQRASGRGYNEQFF
. | . | TRBJ2-2 | TRBV12-3/TRBV12-4 | TGTGCCAGTACTCTCCAGGGCGCCGGGGAGCTGTTTTTT | CASTLQGAGELFF
. | . | TRBJ1-3 | TRBV6-5 | TGTGCCAGCAGTTACGGAAACACCATATATTTT | CASSYGNTIYF
once | TRBD2 | TRBJ2-5 | TRBV27 | TGTGCCAGCAGTTTAGCGGGGCGGGGGGACCAAGAGACCCAGTACTTC | CASSLAGRGDQETQYF
. | . | TRBJ2-2 | TRBV25-1 | TGTGCCATGTCAGGGGACACCAGGGAGTGTGGGAACACCGGGGAGCTGTTTTTT | CAMSGDTRECGNTGELFF
. | . | TRBJ1-1 | TRBV7-9 | TGTGCCAGCTGGCGGGGGAGGACTGAAGCTTTCTTT | CASWRGRTEAFF
. | . | TRBJ2-5 | TRBV28 | TGTGCCAGCATGGTGGCAATGGATAAGACCCAGTACTTC | CASMVAMDKTQYF
. | TRBD1 | TRBJ2-7 | TRBV12-3/TRBV12-4 | TGTGCCAGCAGTTCCGGACAGGGCTACGAGCAGTACTTC | CASSSGQGYEQYF
. | . | TRBJ2-3 | TRBV5-4 | TGTGCCAGCAGCTTCTCGGACCTCACAGATACGCAGTATTTT | CASSFSDLTDTQYF
few | . | TRBJ2-7 | TRBV7-2 | TGTGCCAGCAGCCATAGAGGCGGAGGCTACGAGCAGTACTTC | CASSHRGGGYEQYF
. | . | TRBJ1-5 | TRBV7-9 | TGTGCCAGCAGCTTTACCGGACGCTGGCCCCAGCATTTT | CASSFTGRWPQHF
few | TRBD1 | TRBJ1-2 | TRBV7-2 | TGTGCCAGCAGCCCCCCGACAGGGGTTTTATATGGCTACACCTTC | CASSPPTGVLYGYTF
. | . | TRBJ2-4 | TRBV15 | TGTGCCACCAGCAATGGGGTTGCCAAAAACATTCAGTACTTC | CATSNGVAKNIQYF
. | TRBD2 | TRBJ2-3 | TRBV4-2 | TGTGCCAGCAGCCTAGAAGCTCTAGCGGGGGGGCCCCAAATCACAGATACGCAGTATTTT | CASSLEALAGGPQITDTQYF
. | . | TRBJ1-2 | TRBV6-5 | TGTGCCAGCAGTTACGCACCTATAGCTAACTATGGCTACACCTTC | CASSYAPIANYGYTF
. | . | TRBJ2-5 | TRBV5-8 | TGTGCCAGCGGATCTGGCAGGGCCGGACGGGCCCAAGAGACCCAGTACTTC | CASGSGRAGRAQETQYF
. | TRBD2 | TRBJ2-5 | TRBV24-1 | TGTGCCACCAGTTCAAGCGGGATCCAGCAAGAGACCCAGTACTTC | CATSSSGIQQETQYF
. | . | TRBJ2-7 | TRBV11-3 | TGTGCCAGCAGCTTCCACTCCTACGAGCAGTACTTC | CASSFHSYEQYF
. | . | TRBJ1-2 | TRBV6-2/TRBV6-3 | TGTGCCAGCAGTTACCCCGACAGTTATGGCTACACCTTC | CASSYPDSYGYTF
. | TRBD2 | TRBJ2-3 | TRBV14 | TGTGCCAGCAGCCAAGCGGTTACGAGCGGGGGGTACACAGATACGCAGTATTTT | CASSQAVTSGGYTDTQYF
. | TRBD1 | TRBJ1-5 | TRBV19 | TGTGCCAGTAGTATAGGGGGACAGGGGAATCAGCCCCAGCATTTT | CASSIGGQGNQPQHF
. | TRBD2 | TRBJ2-7 | TRBV27 | TGTGCCAGCAGAGGACTAGCTCGGGAGCAGTACTTC | CASRGLAREQYF
. | . | TRBJ1-2 | TRBV7-9 | TGTGCCAGCAGCTTAGGTGTGGCAGGGTACTATGGCTACACCTTC | CASSLGVAGYYGYTF
few | . | TRBJ1-5 | TRBV7-2 | TGTGCCAGCAGCTTAGTGGGGGTTGGGGATCAGCCCCAGCATTTT | CASSLVGVGDQPQHF
. | . | TRBJ2-2 | TRBV7-3 | TGTGCCAGCAGCTTAAATGGTCGGCCTGGGGAGCTGTTTTTT | CASSLNGRPGELFF
. | . | TRBJ1-1 | TRBV6-1 | TGTGCCAGCAGTGAAAGCAGCAGGGGCGACACTGAAGCTTTCTTT | CASSESSRGDTEAFF
once | . | TRBJ2-1 | TRBV27 | TGTGCCAGCAGTTTTCCGGGGTTGGGTGAGCAGTTCTTC | CASSFPGLGEQFF
once | TRBD1 | TRBJ1-2 | TRBV19 | TGTGCCACCAGGATCGGGGCAGGGGGCAACTATGGCTACACCTTC | CATRIGAGGNYGYTF
. | . | TRBJ1-2 | TRBV4-3 | TGCGCCAGCAGCCAATCAGGGATTTATGGCTACACCTTC | CASSQSGIYGYTF
. | . | TRBJ2-2 | TRBV2 | TGTGCCAGCAGCGGGACACTGAACACCGGGGAGCTGTTTTTT | CASSGTLNTGELFF
. | TRBD1 | TRBJ2-7 | TRBV27 | TGTGCCAGCAGACTTTCCGGGACAGGGGATTCCTACGAGCAGTACTTC | CASRLSGTGDSYEQYF
. | TRBD1 | TRBJ2-1 | TRBV19 | TGTGCCAGTACCTCTCCTGCGGGGACAGGGACGGATGAGCAGTTCTTC | CASTSPAGTGTDEQFF
. | . | TRBJ1-1 | TRBV9 | TGTGCCAGCACTCAAAACATCGCCGCGGGCACTGAAGCTTTCTTT | CASTQNIAAGTEAFF
. | TRBD2 | TRBJ2-2 | TRBV20-1 | TGCAGTGCTAGTGTAGCGGGGCCAGCCGGGGAGCTGTTTTTT | CSASVAGPAGELFF